This TCR beta chain was found in a study of blood T cell repertoires in COVID-19. Looking at the study overall: Sites in the United States, Italy and Spain provided acute and convalescent COVID-19 samples.

Individuals drawn from around 24 US areas were roughly 18 to 95 years old. Cohort allocation depended upon clinical history that participants reported. The V gene's germline CDR1 is SGHRS and CDR2 YFSETQ. Trimming cost V 0 bases and J 4 bases; bases outside gene matches: 2. The CDR3 is 16 amino acids. Methods used by the authors: It was from reference gene primer amplification that nucleated cell counts were estimated. Sequencing used immunoSEQ multiplex PCR; TCRdb keeps in-frame clones, though not all of them. Clone size and V and J calls were adopted from that table, with D and trimming inferred from the DNA. The sample holds 250,000 to 300,000 clones; roughly 89% are singletons and the top ten take roughly 1.9%.

This rearrangement joins TRBV5-1 to TRBJ2-2, with TRBD2 matching over 11 bases. This sequence originates from a woman aged 60-70 years who had recovered from COVID-19. Input material: PBMCs or T cells enriched from blood (not recorded which). CDR3 DNA sequence: TGCGCCAGCAGCTTGGCTAGCGGGGGGACCACCGGGGAGCTGTTTTTT. Its protein product is CASSLASGGTTGELFF. Filled out from reference TRBV5-1 and TRBJ2-2, the complete variable domain reads KAGVTQTPRYLIKTRGQQVTLSCSPISGHRSVSWYQQTPGQGLQFLFEYFSETQRNKGNFPGRFSGRQFSNSRSEMNVSTLELGDSALYLCASSLASGGTTGELFFGEGSRLTVL.